This TCR beta chain was recovered during a study of cytomegalovirus exposure and HLA in healthy donors. For the study at large: Earlier findings included over 90 million unique TCR beta sequences obtained from around 180 million T cells. Assignment to the Caucasian-associated ancestry cluster applied to approximately 80% of the approximately 400 genotyped donors. Overall study findings and caveats: In a later analysis, HLA-C alleles had the fewest associated TCRs, DRB1 alleles the most. On later analysis, the bulk of CMV-associated TCR beta chains appeared to be HLA-restricted.

Note on this clone: What it recognizes is unknown.

Both 60 Vbeta primers and 13 Jbeta primers went into the PCR. Produced via immunoSEQ multiplex PCR; TCRdb's table is partial and in-frame only. In the table there are about 160,000 clones, approximately 72% of which are singletons. CDR1 SQVTM and CDR2 ANQGSEA come from the germline V gene. This CDR3 is built from 14 residues. Deletions cut 6 bases from V and 5 bases from J, with 19 bases between. This TCR came from a middle-aged man in good health and CMV-seropositive. The chain recombines TRBV29-1 with TRBJ2-5; D may be TRBD1 (8 bases). Sequences were obtained from PBMCs. CDR3 protein: CSVGRDRPGETQYF. CDR3 in DNA: TGCAGCGTGGGGAGGGACAGGCCCGGGGAGACCCAGTACTTC.